These 28 T cell receptor beta chains originate from one sample sequenced in a study of OX40 agonist ivuxolimab in advanced cancers. The data were produced by immunoSEQ multiplex PCR, yet TCRdb's version contains in-frame clones alone and is incomplete. Among about 110,000 clones listed, around 90% were seen once. The source was CD4+ or CD8+ T cells sorted from blood, collected in a trial of the OX40 agonist ivuxolimab. The receptors were gathered from an adult with an advanced solid tumor such as melanoma, head and neck, liver or kidney cancer.

The chain recombines TRBV10-3 with TRBJ2-3; D assignment may be TRBD1 or TRBD2 (6 bases each). CDR1 is ENHRY, CDR2 SYGVKD, per germline. The ends were cut back, 0 bases at V and 0 bases at J, with 10 bases in the middle. The CDR3 extends over 16 amino acids. DNA of the CDR3: TGTGCCATCAGTGAGTCGAGGGGGGTTAGCACAGATACGCAGTATTTT. Amino acids: CAISESRGVSTDTQYF.

This chain uses TRBV2 with TRBJ2-1; 9 positions match TRBD1. The CDR3 covers 16 residues. The germline CDR1 and CDR2 sequences are SNHLY and FYNNEI. Trimming at V came to 7 bases and at J to 6 bases, leaving 13 bases not matched to a gene. The CDR3: CASTFDGTGPTNEQFF. For the CDR3, the DNA is TGTGCCAGCACTTTTGACGGGACAGGGCCTACCAATGAGCAGTTCTTC.

The chain has TRBV19 and TRBJ2-3, with 8 positions matching TRBD1. Germline lookup yields CDR1 LNHDA and CDR2 SQIVND (reference sequence). The CDR3 totals 16 residues. V dropped 3 bases and J dropped 3; count of bases not matched to a gene: 8. The DNA for the CDR3 is TGTGCCAGTAGTATGTCAGGACAGGGATTGACAGATACGCAGTATTTT. This translates into CASSMSGQGLTDTQYF.

For this clone: One end of the junction is discordant with germline, which a read error may explain. V and J are TRBV7-7 and TRBJ2-3; D gene uncertain. Germline V gene sequence: CDR1 SSHAT, CDR2 FNYEAQ (reference sequence). The CDR3 is 14 amino acids. CDR3 nucleotides: TGTGCTAGCAGCCCCAACGCGGGCACAGATACGCAGTATTTT. Translated, it gives CASSPNAGTDTQYF.

The V and J genes are TRBV7-3 and TRBJ2-7, with TRBD2 matching over 11 bases. The CDR3 length is 16 residues. The germline gives CDR1 SGHTA, CDR2 FQGTGA. The trim removed 5 bases at V and 6 bases at J, leaving 12 bases unmatched. This chain's CDR3 is CASSRNSGGASLEQYF. CDR3 in DNA: TGTGCCAGCAGCCGCAATAGCGGGGGGGCCTCCCTCGAGCAGTACTTC.

This chain uses TRBV19 with TRBJ2-7; a possible D gene is TRBD2 (6 bases). Trimming stripped 3 bases from V and 2 bases from J, with 11 bases between. The CDR3 sequence is 14 residues long. Per the germline V gene, CDR1 is LNHDA and CDR2 is SQIVND (reference sequence). The CDR3 DNA follows: TGTGCCAGTAGTATCGGTGGCGGGACCTACGAGCAGTACTTC. It translates to CASSIGGGTYEQYF.

The chain recombines TRBV2 with TRBJ1-5, with a possible D match to TRBD1 (5 bases). Germline V gives CDR1 SNHLY, CDR2 FYNNEI. The CDR3 contains 17 residues. The V end was cut by 5 bases, the J end by 4 bases, with 21 bases between. CDR3 loop: CASSRLPAGTGNQPQHF. The CDR3 bases are TGTGCCAGCAGTCGACTCCCGGCAGGGACGGGAAATCAGCCCCAGCATTTT. Using reference TRBV2 and TRBJ1-5 for the parts outside the CDR3, the full variable domain is EPEVTQTPSHQVTQMGQEVILRCVPISNHLYFYWYRQILGQKVEFLVSFYNNEISEKSEIFDDQFSVERPDGSNFTLKIRSTKLEDSAMYFCASSRLPAGTGNQPQHFGDGTRLSIL.

V gene TRBV27 combines with J gene TRBJ2-7; D ambiguous. The CDR3 has 15 residues. The germline V gene has CDR1 MNHEY and CDR2 SMNVEV (reference sequence). V was pared by 6 bases and J by 6 bases, with 21 bases between. The CDR3 DNA sequence: TGTGCCAGCAGCTCAGGACGGAGTTATCTGGGCGAGCAGTACTTC. Translating it yields CASSSGRSYLGEQYF.

The V gene is TRBV5-8, the J gene TRBJ1-2; D uncertain. Germline V CDR1 and CDR2: SGHTS, YDEGEE. The CDR3 contains 11 residues. Trimming took off 5 bases at V and 1 base at J, with 3 bases between the two ends. CDR3 in DNA: TGTGCCAGCAGAAGTAACTATGGCTACACCTTC. Translation: CASRSNYGYTF. Full variable domain (missing parts from reference TRBV5-8 and TRBJ1-2): EAGVTQSPTHLIKTRGQQATLRCSPISGHTSVYWYQQALGLGLQFLLWYDEGEERNRGNFPPRFSGRQFPNYSSELNVNALELEDSALYLCASRSNYGYTFGSGTRLTVV.

The gene calls are TRBV6-6 and TRBJ2-3; D gene unclear. This CDR3 contains 13 residues. Trimming shortened V by 0 bases and J by 5 bases, and 6 bases separated the two germline ends. Germline values: CDR1 MNHNY, CDR2 SVGAGI (reference sequence). This chain's CDR3 is CASSYSYRDTQYF. CDR3 DNA sequence: TGTGCCAGCAGTTACTCCTATAGAGATACGCAGTATTTT.

The V gene is TRBV2, the J gene TRBJ2-5; D might be TRBD1 or TRBD2, each matching 5 bases. Germline V gene lookup returns CDR1 SNHLY and CDR2 FYNNEI. With 2 bases removed from V and 5 bases from J, the gap between germline ends came to 9 bases. The CDR3 consists of 13 residues. CDR3 loop: CASSESWGETQYF. The CDR3 coding sequence is TGTGCCAGCAGTGAAAGCTGGGGGGAGACCCAGTACTTC.

The chain combines TRBV9 with TRBJ1-6, with unresolved D. Trimming removed 3 bases from V and 10 bases from J, with 11 bases in between. The CDR3 consists of 13 residues. In germline, CDR1 is SGDLS, CDR2 YYNGEE. CDR3 DNA sequence: TGTGCCAGCAGCGCCGCGTTTTCATCACCCCTCCACTTT. Translating it yields CASSAAFSSPLHF.

The chain has TRBV27 and TRBJ1-5, with D perhaps matching TRBD1 (6 bases). The V gene's germline CDR1 is MNHEY and CDR2 SMNVEV (reference sequence). Trimming shortened V by 7 bases and J by 6 bases, and 16 bases separated the two germline ends. The CDR3 runs to 14 residues. The CDR3 sequence is CASKGRGGVQPQHF. The CDR3 coding sequence is TGTGCCAGCAAGGGAAGGGGGGGAGTTCAGCCCCAGCATTTT.

The V call is TRBV10-1, the J call TRBJ2-3; no clear D gene. The CDR3 length is 11 residues. Germline values: CDR1 WNHNN, CDR2 SYGVQD (reference sequence). V was clipped by 2 bases and J by 8 bases, with 5 bases between them. This CDR3 reads CASSETSTQYF. CDR3 DNA sequence: TGCGCCAGCAGTGAGACAAGTACGCAGTATTTT.

The chain recombines TRBV18 with TRBJ2-7, with 11 nucleotides matching TRBD1. Germline V lookup: CDR1 KGHSH, CDR2 LQKENI. J lost 4 bases, V lost 6 bases, and 5 bases had no gene match. The length of the CDR3 is 14 residues. The CDR3 DNA is TGTGCCAGCTCGTCGGACAGGGGGCGATACGAGCAGTACTTC. As protein: CASSSDRGRYEQYF.

This chain uses TRBV10-3 with TRBJ2-7; 10 bases map to TRBD1. Germline loops: CDR1 ENHRY, CDR2 SYGVKD. V was pared by 11 bases and J by 5 bases, with 12 bases of the junction left unmatched. This CDR3 is 14 amino acids long. This CDR3 reads CAAYSGQGSHEQYF. CDR3 DNA: TGTGCCGCCTACTCGGGACAGGGGTCCCACGAGCAGTACTTC.

The chain is built from TRBV15 and TRBJ2-3; possibly TRBD2 for D (6 bases). The ends were cut back, 0 bases at V and 3 bases at J, with 16 bases in the middle. This CDR3 has 17 amino acids. From germline, CDR1 is LNHNV and CDR2 YYDKDF (reference sequence). The CDR3 reads CATSRDLGGEWTDTQYF. CDR3 coding DNA: TGTGCCACCAGCAGAGATTTGGGCGGGGAGTGGACAGATACGCAGTATTTT.

This clone appeared a few times. The chain combines TRBV4-2 with TRBJ1-2; D not certain. The germline V and J ends were trimmed by 0 bases and 2 bases, with 10 bases remaining between them. The CDR3 has 15 residues. The germline gives CDR1 LGHNA, CDR2 YNFKEQ. The CDR3 is CASSQDRRKNYGYTF. The CDR3 DNA sequence: TGTGCCAGCAGCCAAGATAGGCGCAAAAACTATGGCTACACCTTC.

This clone was detected only once. This chain links TRBV7-9 with TRBJ1-1; 7 bases line up with TRBD1. V trimming: 5 bases; J trimming: 6 bases; junction bases outside the gene matches: 12. The CDR3 spans 15 residues. CDR1 is SEHNR and CDR2 is FQNEAQ in the germline V gene (reference sequence). The CDR3 spells CASSMLLGTASEAFF. DNA of the CDR3: TGTGCCAGCAGCATGCTTTTGGGGACAGCTTCTGAAGCTTTCTTT.

The chain is built from TRBV2 and TRBJ1-1, with no clear D. The V and J ends lost 4 bases and 7 bases respectively, with 7 bases between them. The CDR3 loop spans 11 amino acids. The germline V gene encodes CDR1 SNHLY and CDR2 FYNNEI. DNA of the CDR3: TGTGCCAGCAGTGTCCAGATTGAAGCTTTCTTT. As protein: CASSVQIEAFF.

The chain employs TRBV19 and TRBJ1-1; D is uncertain. CDR1 is LNHDA and CDR2 is SQIVND in the germline V gene (reference sequence). The CDR3 totals 14 residues. Trimming took 6 bases from V and 0 from J, leaving 11 bases between them. CDR3 sequence reads: CASRNGGMNTEAFF. The CDR3 DNA sequence: TGTGCCAGTAGGAACGGAGGTATGAACACTGAAGCTTTCTTT.

V and J are TRBV4-1 and TRBJ2-5; perhaps TRBD1 as D (6 bases). CDR1 and CDR2 (germline): MGHRA, YSYEKL. The CDR3 runs to 14 residues. Trimming shortened V by 0 bases and J by 5 bases, and 10 bases separated the two germline ends. CDR3 region: CASSQDRGSETQYF. CDR3 bases: TGCGCCAGCAGCCAAGACAGGGGTTCCGAGACCCAGTACTTC.

This clone was counted a single time. The CDR3: CASSPNAPQNKETQYF. The CDR3 DNA sequence: TGTGCCAGCTCACCAAATGCCCCCCAGAACAAAGAGACCCAGTACTTC. The chain couples TRBV18 to TRBJ2-5; D remains unclear. The germline V and J ends were trimmed by 2 bases and 3 bases, with 16 bases remaining between them. Germline V CDR1 and CDR2: KGHSH, LQKENI. The CDR3 is made up of 16 amino acids.

The genes are TRBV5-4 and TRBJ1-1; unclear D gene. Between the trimmed V and J ends, which lost 3 bases and 1 base, there was a span of 13 bases. The CDR3 length is 15 residues. Germline CDR1 SGHNT, CDR2 YYREEE (reference sequence). The CDR3 spells CASSYQETANTEAFF. In DNA form, the CDR3 reads TGTGCCAGCAGCTATCAAGAAACGGCGAACACTGAAGCTTTCTTT.

The rearrangement uses TRBV7-2 and TRBJ1-5; tentatively, D is TRBD1 (5 bases). This CDR3 contains 15 residues. Trimming stripped 5 bases from V and 5 bases from J, with 16 bases between. Germline V CDR1 and CDR2: SGHTA, FQGNSA. The CDR3, as DNA: TGTGCCAGCAGCCCCGGCAGGGATCCTCATCAGCCCCAGCATTTT. Translating gives CASSPGRDPHQPQHF.

This chain joins TRBV7-9 and TRBJ2-3; the match to TRBD2 covers 9 bases. Per germline, CDR1 SEHNR and CDR2 FQNEAQ (reference sequence). The J segment lost 0 bases and the V segment lost 3 bases, leaving 4 bases of the junction unmatched. CDR3 length: 16 amino acids. CDR3 residues: CASSFRSGSSTDTQYF. The CDR3, as DNA: TGTGCCAGCAGCTTTCGTAGCGGGAGCAGCACAGATACGCAGTATTTT.

V usage is TRBV11-2 and J usage is TRBJ2-5; D might be TRBD1 or TRBD2, each matching 5 bases. CDR1 SGHAT and CDR2 FQNNGV come from the germline V gene. Deletions cut 5 bases from V and 7 bases from J, with 20 bases between. This CDR3 has 15 amino acids. CDR3 sequence: CASSQGGGFVATQYF. CDR3 bases: TGTGCCAGCAGCCAAGGTGGGGGTTTTGTGGCGACCCAGTACTTC.

V usage is TRBV25-1 and J usage is TRBJ2-7, with D uncertain. CDR1 and CDR2 from the germline V gene are MGHDK and SYGVNS. V was clipped by 1 base and J by 5 bases, with 15 bases between them. The CDR3 totals 15 residues. CDR3 sequence reads: CASSEFDDIRDEQYF. DNA for the CDR3: TGTGCCAGCAGTGAATTCGACGACATTCGGGACGAGCAGTACTTC.